Following are 31 T cell receptor beta chains from one sample sequenced in a study of T-cell memory formation after mild COVID-19. TCRdb ran MiXCR on the 5' RACE reads and lists one entry per CDR3 protein. The data hold over 350,000 distinct CDR3 sequences, with about 16% observed a single time. The sample consisted of PBMCs or a T cell subset sorted from them (not recorded which). The receptors were gathered from a man in his late teens or twenties who had mild COVID-19 (a few samples of this study predate the infection). Cell type and time point are not known.

CDR3 loop: CASRFTGGGTDTQYF. CDR3 nucleotides: TGTGCCAGCAGGTTCACAGGGGGAGGCACAGATACGCAGTATTTT. The chain uses TRBV12-3 or TRBV12-4 and TRBJ2-3; the match to TRBD1 covers 8 bases. V lost 6 bases and J lost 1; bases outside the gene matches: 6. The CDR3 sequence is 15 residues long.

The table lists this clonotype with a few counts. The V gene is TRBV5-1, the J gene TRBJ1-2, with TRBD1 matching 8 bases. Germline CDR1 SGHRS, CDR2 YFSETQ. The ends lost 0 bases at V and 6 bases at J; junction bases unmatched: 13. This CDR3 has 17 amino acids. In DNA form, the CDR3 reads TGCGCCAGCAGCTTGGGGACCGGACAGGGCCGTCGGGATGGCTACACCTTC. Protein sequence: CASSLGTGQGRRDGYTF. Together with reference TRBV5-1 and TRBJ1-2, the CDR3 gives the full variable domain: KAGVTQTPRYLIKTRGQQVTLSCSPISGHRSVSWYQQTPGQGLQFLFEYFSETQRNKGNFPGRFSGRQFSNSRSEMNVSTLELGDSALYLCASSLGTGQGRRDGYTFGSGTRLTVV.

The chain combines TRBV5-1 with TRBJ2-6; D might be TRBD1 (6 bases). The germline V gene encodes CDR1 SGHRS and CDR2 YFSETQ. The V and J ends lost 5 bases and 0 bases respectively, with 15 bases between them. The CDR3 is 17 residues long. Written as DNA, the CDR3 is TGCGCCAGCAGGAAATTTACAGGGACCTCTGGGGCCAACGTCCTGACTTTC. The encoded protein is CASRKFTGTSGANVLTF. Supplemented by reference TRBV5-1 and TRBJ2-6, the full variable domain reads KAGVTQTPRYLIKTRGQQVTLSCSPISGHRSVSWYQQTPGQGLQFLFEYFSETQRNKGNFPGRFSGRQFSNSRSEMNVSTLELGDSALYLCASRKFTGTSGANVLTFGAGSRLTVL.

In the case of this clonotype: A read error is likely, as this CDR3 ends without the conserved phenylalanine or tryptophan. The DNA is omitted, as the CDR3 cannot be located on it reliably, and the CDR3 follows TCRdb's listing. This rearrangement joins TRBV11-2 to TRBJ2-1; the table gives TRBD2 as D, unverified against the DNA. The V gene's germline CDR1 is SGHAT and CDR2 FQNNGV. With termini counted, the CDR3 has 14 amino acids. The CDR3 loop reads CASSLVGLAGAPTL.

This clonotype turned up a few times. The chain is built from TRBV20-1 and TRBJ2-7; 7 positions match TRBD2. Unmatched junction bases numbered 8, after V lost 1 base and J lost 5 bases. This CDR3 is built from 14 residues. From germline, CDR1 is DFQATT and CDR2 SNEGSKA (reference sequence). CDR3 sequence: CSARVGTTVHEQYF. The CDR3 bases are TGCAGTGCTAGAGTGGGGACTACTGTCCACGAGCAGTACTTC.

This chain connects TRBV12-3 or TRBV12-4 to TRBJ2-6; the match to TRBD1 covers 9 bases. V lost 5 bases to trimming and J lost 0 bases; unmatched junction nucleotides: 5. The CDR3 extends over 17 amino acids. Here the CDR3 DNA reads TGTGCCAGCAGTAGGGGGACAGGGAACTCTGGGGCCAACGTCCTGACTTTC. It codes for CASSRGTGNSGANVLTF.

This rearrangement joins TRBV18 to TRBJ2-7; 14 nucleotides line up with TRBD2. J was trimmed by 6 bases and V by 3 bases; bases with no gene match: 4. Germline V CDR1 and CDR2: KGHSH, LQKENI. This CDR3 is 15 amino acids long. The CDR3 here is CASSPGTSGGSEQYF. The CDR3 coding sequence is TGTGCCAGCTCACCCGGGACTAGCGGGGGATCCGAGCAGTACTTC.

The CDR3 region has the DNA TGTGCCAGCAGCGTGACCCGGGACACTGAAGCTTTCTTT. Protein product: CASSVTRDTEAFF. The chain carries TRBV7-9 and TRBJ1-1; no clear D. The length of the CDR3 is 13 residues. Trimming pared 5 bases from V and 3 bases from J, leaving 10 bases between. Germline V gives CDR1 SEHNR, CDR2 FQNEAQ (reference sequence).

The table lists this clonotype with a count of one. CDR3 amino acids: CSVCGHDYTDTQYF. In DNA, the CDR3 is TGCAGCGTCTGCGGGCACGACTACACAGATACGCAGTATTTT. This chain links TRBV29-1 with TRBJ2-3; D is perhaps TRBD2 (5 bases). The germline V gene encodes CDR1 SQVTM and CDR2 ANQGSEA. V gave up 6 bases and J gave up 2 bases, with 15 bases separating them. The CDR3 has 14 residues.

The chain employs TRBV5-1 and TRBJ1-1; 8 bases agree with TRBD1. From germline, CDR1 is SGHRS and CDR2 YFSETQ. The CDR3 consists of 18 residues. Trimming cost V 2 bases and J 4 bases; bases outside gene matches: 16. Here the CDR3 reads CASSLFPGGMDGSTEAFF. The CDR3 nucleotides are TGCGCCAGCAGCTTATTTCCAGGGGGCATGGATGGAAGCACTGAAGCTTTCTTT.

The chain has TRBV5-1 and TRBJ1-2; D unresolved. The CDR3 is 13 amino acids. Germline CDR1 is SGHRS and CDR2 is YFSETQ. V dropped 2 bases and J dropped 5 bases, with 10 bases sitting between them. In DNA form, the CDR3 reads TGCGCCAGCAGCTTTAGGGTGGGATATGGCTACACCTTC. Translating it yields CASSFRVGYGYTF.

This clonotype was seen at least ten times. The genes are TRBV14 and TRBJ2-5; a possible D gene is TRBD2 (6 bases). The V gene lost 1 base and the J gene lost 4 bases, with 16 bases spanning the gap. The CDR3 consists of 16 residues. Germline-derived CDR1 and CDR2 are SGHDN and FVKESK. The CDR3 loop reads CASSQGTGTGGETQYF. CDR3 DNA sequence: TGTGCCAGCAGCCAAGGCACCGGGACTGGCGGAGAGACCCAGTACTTC.

The chain joins TRBV29-1 to TRBJ1-3, with 11 bases identical to TRBD1. CDR1 is SQVTM, CDR2 ANQGSEA, per germline. The CDR3 is 15 residues long. V was clipped by 6 bases and J by 3 bases; unmatched bases: 7. The CDR3 here is CSVARTGGHGNTIYF. Written as DNA, the CDR3 is TGCAGCGTCGCACGGACAGGGGGCCATGGAAACACCATATATTTT.

J is TRBJ1-5 and V is TRBV3-1; 10 bases agree with TRBD1. This CDR3 comprises 15 residues. Germline CDR1 LGHDT, CDR2 YNNKEL (reference sequence). With V trimmed by 5 bases and J by 4 bases, 5 bases remained unmatched. The CDR3 region is CASSTGTGANQPQHF. CDR3 bases: TGTGCCAGCAGCACCGGGACAGGGGCAAATCAGCCCCAGCATTTT.

This clonotype has only a few counts. The rearrangement joins TRBV4-3 to TRBJ2-7; D gene ambiguous. The germline gives CDR1 LGHNA, CDR2 YSLEER. The germline V and J ends were trimmed by 1 base and 5 bases, with 15 bases remaining between them. The CDR3 consists of 15 residues. CDR3 protein: CASSQGHGPPNEQYF. The CDR3 DNA reads TGCGCCAGCAGCCAAGGACACGGGCCGCCCAACGAGCAGTACTTC.

This clonotype appeared many times. The chain carries TRBV7-2 and TRBJ2-1, with D possibly TRBD1 on 5 matching bases. CDR1 SGHTA and CDR2 FQGNSA come from the germline V gene. V gave up 1 base and J gave up 0 bases, with 10 bases separating them. The CDR3 has 16 residues. The CDR3 DNA reads TGTGCCAGCAGCTTAGGACAGTTTAGCTCCTACAATGAGCAGTTCTTC. This translates into CASSLGQFSSYNEQFF.

This clonotype was seen a few times. The chain carries TRBV11-2 and TRBJ2-3; possibly TRBD2 for D (5 bases). Per germline, CDR1 SGHAT and CDR2 FQNNGV. Trimming cost V 2 bases and J 0 bases, with 24 bases left between them. The CDR3 has 20 residues. The CDR3 region is CASSLFVRRYTRPSTDTQYF. The CDR3 bases are TGTGCCAGCAGCTTATTCGTCAGGAGGTACACACGGCCTAGCACAGATACGCAGTATTTT. Combining the CDR3 with reference TRBV11-2 and TRBJ2-3 gives the whole variable domain EAGVAQSPRYKIIEKRQSVAFWCNPISGHATLYWYQQILGQGPKLLIQFQNNGVVDDSQLPKDRFSAERLKGVDSTLKIQPAKLEDSAVYLCASSLFVRRYTRPSTDTQYFGPGTRLTVL.

The chain combines TRBV4-1 with TRBJ1-1, with D maybe TRBD1 (6 bases). Germline CDR1 MGHRA, CDR2 YSYEKL. Trimming left V 1 base short and J 11 bases short, with 14 bases between. CDR3 size: 13 residues. CDR3 bases: TGCGCCAGCAGCCAAGTCTCGGACAGTAAGGCTTTCTTT. Translation: CASSQVSDSKAFF.

This clonotype has a handful of counts. This chain uses TRBV10-2 with TRBJ2-2; the D gene is possibly TRBD1 (5 bases). The CDR3 runs to 13 residues. V shed 7 bases and J shed 2 bases, with 8 bases lying between them. CDR1 and CDR2 from the germline V gene are WSHSY and SAAADI. This chain's CDR3 is CASKRTNTGELFF. In nucleotides, the CDR3 is TGCGCCAGCAAACGGACAAACACCGGGGAGCTGTTTTTT.

The V gene is TRBV7-2, the J gene TRBJ1-1; D gene unclear. V lost 3 bases, J lost 2 bases, and 4 bases lay in between. In germline, CDR1 is SGHTA, CDR2 FQGNSA. The CDR3 is 12 residues long. DNA of the CDR3: TGTGCCAGCAGCTTTTACAACACTGAAGCTTTCTTT. Translating it yields CASSFYNTEAFF.

The rearrangement joins TRBV7-3 to TRBJ1-1; 9 nucleotides line up with TRBD1. Germline CDR1 reads SGHTA; CDR2 reads FQGTGA. This CDR3 has 14 residues. The ends lost 4 bases at V and 4 bases at J; junction bases unmatched: 4. DNA of the CDR3: TGTGCCAGCAGCTCGACAGGGGGGATCACTGAAGCTTTCTTT. Translating it yields CASSSTGGITEAFF.

This clonotype was recorded many times. The chain recombines TRBV10-3 with TRBJ2-7; TRBD1 matches at 8 bases. The CDR3 sequence is 11 residues long. V was pared by 6 bases and J by 11 bases, with 6 bases of the junction left unmatched. The V gene's germline CDR1 is ENHRY and CDR2 SYGVKD. The CDR3 spells CAISSTGAKYF. In DNA, the CDR3 is TGTGCCATCAGCTCGACAGGGGCCAAGTACTTC.

V gene TRBV3-1 combines with J gene TRBJ2-2; D gene uncertain. The CDR3 has 14 amino acids. V lost 3 bases, J lost 3 bases, and 8 bases lay in between. Germline V gene data show CDR1 as LGHDT and CDR2 as YNNKEL (reference sequence). The CDR3 is CASSQAQYTGELFF. CDR3 DNA: TGTGCCAGCAGCCAGGCTCAGTACACCGGGGAGCTGTTTTTT.

This clonotype was observed a few times. The gene calls are TRBV24-1 and TRBJ2-1; no clear D gene. V was shortened by 4 bases and J by 9 bases, with 9 bases between the two germline ends. There are 12 residues in the CDR3. Germline values: CDR1 KGHDR, CDR2 SFDVKD. CDR3 DNA: TGTGCCACCAGTGACCCTCTACGTGAGCAGTTCTTC. Protein product: CATSDPLREQFF.

The sample holds a few counts of this clonotype. CDR3 protein: CASSRNSVAWNTIYF. In DNA form, the CDR3 reads TGTGCCAGCAGCCGAAACAGTGTTGCCTGGAACACCATATATTTT. V gene TRBV7-3 combines with J gene TRBJ1-3, with no clear D. The germline V and J ends were trimmed by 5 bases and 7 bases, with 18 bases remaining between them. The CDR3 length is 15 residues. Germline loops: CDR1 SGHTA, CDR2 FQGTGA.

CDR3 residues: CASSPPAVQGQYF. CDR3 nucleotide sequence: TGTGCCAGCAGCCCCCCGGCTGTGCAGGGGCAGTACTTC. V and J are TRBV14 and TRBJ2-7; TRBD1 might be the D (5 bases). The CDR3 totals 13 residues. CDR1 is SGHDN, CDR2 FVKESK, per germline. The germline V and J ends were trimmed by 4 bases and 9 bases, with 16 bases remaining between them.

Only one count was recorded for this clonotype. This chain links TRBV15 with TRBJ2-5; D remains ambiguous. The CDR3 runs 10 residues. Deletions cut 5 bases from V and 5 bases from J, with 3 bases between. Germline-derived CDR1 and CDR2 are LNHNV and YYDKDF (reference sequence). The CDR3 sequence is CATSGETQYF. The CDR3 DNA follows: TGTGCCACCAGCGGTGAGACCCAGTACTTC.

In its sample, this clonotype was seen a few times. The chain recombines TRBV20-1 with TRBJ1-6; D possibly corresponds to TRBD1 (5 bases). Germline V CDR1 and CDR2: DFQATT, SNEGSKA (reference sequence). V was pared by 3 bases and J by 7 bases, with 13 bases between. CDR3 length equals 14 residues. Written as DNA, the CDR3 is TGCAGTGCTAGTCCGAAGCAGGGAAATTCACCCCTCCACTTT. It specifies CSASPKQGNSPLHF.

The rearrangement joins TRBV6-2 or TRBV6-3 to TRBJ2-2, with 13 bases lining up with TRBD2. Trimming at V came to 6 bases and at J to 6 bases, leaving 7 bases not matched to a gene. This CDR3 has 16 residues. CDR1 and CDR2 from the germline V gene are MNHEY and SVGEGT. CDR3 DNA sequence: TGTGCCAGCAGCCGGAAACTAGCGGGGGGGCCCGGGGAGCTGTTTTTT. Amino acids: CASSRKLAGGPGELFF.

This clonotype was counted only a few times. This sequence joins TRBV5-6 and TRBJ1-2; 9 bases fit TRBD1. The CDR3 sequence is 13 residues long. Germline V lookup: CDR1 SGHDT, CDR2 YYEEEE. After removal of 0 bases from V and 8 bases from J, the junction contained 2 bases not matched to a gene. In DNA form, the CDR3 reads TGTGCCAGCAGCTTGGGACAGGGGGAAGGCTACACCTTC. Translating it yields CASSLGQGEGYTF.

This clonotype occurred once. The rearrangement uses TRBV7-2 and TRBJ2-5; unclear D gene. CDR1 and CDR2 from the germline V gene are SGHTA and FQGNSA. Trimming cost V 1 base and J 5 bases, with 14 bases left between them. CDR3 size: 15 residues. CDR3 loop: CASSLGIAPYETQYF. The CDR3 nucleotides are TGTGCCAGCAGCTTAGGTATAGCCCCCTATGAGACCCAGTACTTC.